The 26 T cell receptor beta chains below all came from one sample that was sequenced in a study of blood T cell repertoires in COVID-19. Assay used: immunoSEQ multiplex PCR; TCRdb lists only in-frame clones, some missing. The profile shows 250,000 to 350,000 clones, approximately 90% of them singletons. The sequenced sample was peripheral blood. The source is a woman aged 50 to 65 with active or convalescent COVID-19.

This clone was observed a single time. The gene calls are TRBV18 and TRBJ1-5; 9 positions agree with TRBD1. With V trimmed by 4 bases and J by 6 bases, 10 bases remained unmatched. CDR1 and CDR2 (germline): KGHSH, LQKENI. CDR3 length equals 16 residues. The CDR3 reads CASSRYRDRDGQPQHF. The CDR3 DNA sequence: TGTGCCAGCTCACGATACCGGGACAGGGACGGTCAGCCCCAGCATTTT.

V and J are TRBV28 and TRBJ2-2; 8 bases map to TRBD1. Germline trimming cut 5 bases from V and 4 bases from J; bases unmatched to any gene: 9. The CDR3 consists of 16 residues. Germline V gene sequence: CDR1 MDHEN, CDR2 SYDVKM. The DNA for the CDR3 is TGTGCCAGCAGTCCCAGGGGGCGGCCCCGCACCGGGGAGCTGTTTTTT. Translated, it gives CASSPRGRPRTGELFF.

The genes are TRBV30 and TRBJ2-7; 10 nucleotides align to TRBD2. From germline, CDR1 is GTSNPN and CDR2 SVGIG (reference sequence). The J segment lost 2 bases and the V segment lost 1 base, leaving 11 bases of the junction unmatched. The CDR3 runs 17 residues. CDR3 DNA sequence: TGTGCCTGGAGTGATTTACAAGGACTAGCGGTAACCTACGAGCAGTACTTC. Translation: CAWSDLQGLAVTYEQYF.

This clone was recorded a few times. V usage is TRBV19 and J usage is TRBJ2-1, with TRBD2 as a possible D gene (6 bases). This CDR3 is 14 amino acids long. Germline CDR1 LNHDA, CDR2 SQIVND (reference sequence). V lost 3 bases, J lost 6 bases, and 12 bases lay in between. CDR3 protein: CASSMGRDGNEQFF. For the CDR3, the DNA is TGTGCCAGTAGTATGGGGCGGGATGGCAATGAGCAGTTCTTC.

This clone was seen only a few times. The chain joins TRBV19 to TRBJ2-2, with TRBD2 identical over 10 bases. Germline V lookup: CDR1 LNHDA, CDR2 SQIVND (reference sequence). Trimming removed 7 bases from V and 2 bases from J; junction bases left unmatched: 7. The CDR3 contains 16 residues. CDR3 protein: CASTYLAGVNTGELFF. The DNA of the CDR3 is TGTGCCAGTACCTATCTAGCGGGGGTTAACACCGGGGAGCTGTTTTTT.

The chain employs TRBV6-5 and TRBJ1-1, with TRBD1 matching 9 bases. Germline CDR1 reads MNHEY; CDR2 reads SVGAGI. CDR3 length: 16 amino acids. With V trimmed by 4 bases and J by 5 bases, 11 bases remained unmatched. CDR3 sequence reads: CASSFDRGAGGTEAFF. CDR3 DNA: TGTGCCAGCAGTTTTGACAGGGGGGCCGGCGGTACTGAAGCTTTCTTT.

The chain combines TRBV6-5 with TRBJ1-4; D unclear. Germline V lookup: CDR1 MNHEY, CDR2 SVGAGI. The CDR3 is made up of 16 amino acids. Trimming left V 0 bases short and J 7 bases short, with 15 bases between. The CDR3 DNA is TGTGCCAGCAGTTACTCCCCACTTCTTAGCGGTGAAAAACTGTTTTTT. Its translation: CASSYSPLLSGEKLFF.

The chain is built from TRBV11-2 and TRBJ2-5, with TRBD1 identical over 7 bases. This CDR3 has 17 residues. The germline gives CDR1 SGHAT, CDR2 FQNNGV. V shed 0 bases, J shed 2 bases, and the junction held 9 bases outside the gene matches. The chain's CDR3 is CASSLDFPTGVQETQYF. CDR3 nucleotides: TGTGCCAGCAGCTTAGATTTCCCTACAGGGGTGCAAGAGACCCAGTACTTC.

This clone was detected only a few times. The rearrangement uses TRBV28 and TRBJ2-7, with TRBD1 as a possible D gene (6 bases). Between the trimmed V and J ends, which lost 0 bases and 4 bases, there was a span of 13 bases. This CDR3 has 15 residues. Looked up from germline, CDR1 is MDHEN and CDR2 is SYDVKM. The CDR3 spells CASSLWGAGKYEQYF. The CDR3 bases are TGTGCCAGCAGTTTATGGGGGGCAGGGAAGTACGAGCAGTACTTC.

The genes are TRBV7-6 and TRBJ2-2; 7 nucleotides line up with TRBD1. The germline V gene encodes CDR1 SGHVS and CDR2 FNYEAQ. With 7 bases clipped from V and 5 bases from J, the junction kept 13 bases outside the gene matches. This CDR3 contains 16 residues. The CDR3 region has the DNA TGTGCCAGCACCTCGACACAGGGGTGGGGGACCGGGGAGCTGTTTTTT. It codes for CASTSTQGWGTGELFF. The whole variable domain, filled in from reference TRBV7-6 and TRBJ2-2, reads GAGVSQSPRYKVTKRGQDVALRCDPISGHVSLYWYRQALGQGPEFLTYFNYEAQQDKSGLPNDRFSAERPEGSISTLTIQRTEQRDSAMYRCASTSTQGWGTGELFFGEGSRLTVL.

This clone was detected many times. The chain carries TRBV14 and TRBJ2-7; D call uncertain. V lost 3 bases to trimming and J lost 2 bases, with 11 bases between them. Germline loops: CDR1 SGHDN, CDR2 FVKESK. CDR3 size: 14 residues. CDR3 in amino acids: CASSQVYPTYEQYF. CDR3 coding DNA: TGTGCCAGCAGCCAGGTCTACCCGACCTACGAGCAGTACTTC.

The chain is built from TRBV7-2 and TRBJ1-1; 7 nucleotides line up with TRBD1. J was trimmed by 11 bases and V by 1 base; bases with no gene match: 4. The CDR3 sequence is 12 residues long. The germline CDR1 and CDR2 sequences are SGHTA and FQGNSA. The CDR3 coding sequence is TGTGCCAGCAGCTTAGACAGGGGCCGGGCTTTCTTT. It encodes CASSLDRGRAFF.

V is TRBV18 and J is TRBJ1-4, with TRBD1 matching over 9 bases. Germline CDR1 KGHSH, CDR2 LQKENI. V shed 3 bases, J shed 8 bases, and the junction held 7 bases outside the gene matches. This CDR3 region has 15 residues. The CDR3 DNA reads as TGTGCCAGCTCACCCACCGGGACAGGGCGCGAAAAACTGTTTTTT. Translating gives CASSPTGTGREKLFF. The whole variable domain, remainder taken from reference TRBV18 and TRBJ1-4, is NAGVMQNPRHLVRRRGQEARLRCSPMKGHSHVYWYRQLPEEGLKFMVYLQKENIIDESGMPKERFSAEFPKEGPSILRIQQVVRGDSAAYFCASSPTGTGREKLFFGSGTQLSVL.

The V and J genes are TRBV28 and TRBJ2-5, with 7 bases identical to TRBD1. This CDR3 spans 14 amino acids. Germline CDR1 is MDHEN and CDR2 is SYDVKM. V trimming: 3 bases; J trimming: 5 bases; junction bases outside the gene matches: 6. CDR3 amino acids: CASSFRQGSETQYF. DNA of the CDR3: TGTGCCAGCAGTTTCAGACAGGGATCGGAGACCCAGTACTTC.

This chain links TRBV7-2 with TRBJ2-2; TRBD1 might be the D (5 bases). Germline V gene lookup returns CDR1 SGHTA and CDR2 FQGNSA. The CDR3 contains 16 residues. V gave up 4 bases and J gave up 4 bases, with 16 bases separating them. CDR3 sequence (DNA): TGTGCCAGCAGCTCCTTACGCCTTGGGGCCACCGGGGAGCTGTTTTTT. Protein sequence: CASSSLRLGATGELFF.

The chain recombines TRBV19 with TRBJ2-5; the match to TRBD1 covers 8 bases. The V and J ends lost 1 base and 3 bases, in that order; junction bases with no gene match: 7. The CDR3 extends over 16 amino acids. Germline loops: CDR1 LNHDA, CDR2 SQIVND (reference sequence). The CDR3 loop is CASSIAPQGGKETQYF. CDR3 nucleotides: TGTGCCAGTAGTATAGCACCACAGGGGGGTAAAGAGACCCAGTACTTC.

This clone has only a few counts. The CDR3 is CSASSAGSPLHF. CDR3 in DNA: TGCAGTGCTAGTTCTGCCGGGTCACCCCTCCACTTT. The J gene is TRBJ1-6, the V gene TRBV20-1; D gene unclear. The CDR3 is 12 residues long. V was clipped by 3 bases and J by 10 bases, with 10 bases between them. The V gene's germline CDR1 is DFQATT and CDR2 SNEGSKA (reference sequence).

V usage is TRBV11-3 and J usage is TRBJ2-1; TRBD1 is a possible D gene (6 bases). Germline V gene data show CDR1 as SGHNT and CDR2 as YENEEA. The CDR3 loop spans 13 amino acids. V lost 3 bases and J 7 bases, leaving 10 bases between the germline ends. The CDR3 DNA follows: TGTGCCAGCAGCTTGACAGGTGGTAATGAGCAGTTCTTC. Its protein product is CASSLTGGNEQFF. The full variable domain, with the rest looked up from reference TRBV11-3 and TRBJ2-1, is EAGVVQSPRYKIIEKKQPVAFWCNPISGHNTLYWYLQNLGQGPELLIRYENEEAVDDSQLPKDRFSAERLKGVDSTLKIQPAELGDSAVYLCASSLTGGNEQFFGPGTRLTVL.

The genes are TRBV11-2 and TRBJ1-1; tentative D call: TRBD1 (6 bases). The CDR3 has 13 residues. Germline V CDR1 and CDR2: SGHAT, FQNNGV. V was trimmed by 5 bases and J by 11 bases, leaving 18 bases between them. CDR3 in amino acids: CASSHPRGGVAFF. Written as DNA, the CDR3 is TGTGCCAGCAGCCACCCAAGGGGGGGTGTTGCTTTCTTT.

The chain joins TRBV5-1 to TRBJ1-5, with no clear D. Per the germline V gene, CDR1 is SGHRS and CDR2 is YFSETQ. V was shortened by 4 bases and J by 9 bases, with 17 bases between the two germline ends. The CDR3 runs 14 residues. CDR3 nucleotides: TGCGCCAGCAGCCTAGCGGACGCCGGCGGGCCCCAGCATTTT. It codes for CASSLADAGGPQHF. Together with reference TRBV5-1 and TRBJ1-5, the CDR3 gives the full variable domain: KAGVTQTPRYLIKTRGQQVTLSCSPISGHRSVSWYQQTPGQGLQFLFEYFSETQRNKGNFPGRFSGRQFSNSRSEMNVSTLELGDSALYLCASSLADAGGPQHFGDGTRLSIL.

The sample holds one count of this clone. Here the CDR3 reads CAWSGDRVGTYGYTF. The CDR3 nucleotides are TGTGCCTGGAGTGGGGACAGGGTTGGGACCTATGGCTACACCTTC. This chain connects TRBV30 to TRBJ1-2; 9 bases line up with TRBD1. This CDR3 comprises 15 residues. Looked up from germline, CDR1 is GTSNPN and CDR2 is SVGIG (reference sequence). J gave up 4 bases and V 1 base, and 7 bases lay outside the gene matches.

The chain couples TRBV6-5 to TRBJ1-1, with a possible D match to TRBD1 (5 bases). This CDR3 region has 13 residues. The ends were cut back, 8 bases at V and 2 bases at J, with 12 bases in the middle. Germline loops: CDR1 MNHEY, CDR2 SVGAGI. The chain's CDR3 is CASLGGVNTEAFF. The CDR3 nucleotides read TGTGCCAGCCTCGGGGGGGTTAACACTGAAGCTTTCTTT.

V and J are TRBV7-9 and TRBJ1-1; 9 bases fit TRBD1. The V segment lost 5 bases and the J segment 0 bases; nucleotides outside the gene matches: 13. Germline V gives CDR1 SEHNR, CDR2 FQNEAQ (reference sequence). This CDR3 is built from 18 residues. The CDR3 DNA reads TGTGCCAGCAGCCAGCCGGGACAGGGATTCTTCATGAACACTGAAGCTTTCTTT. Translated: CASSQPGQGFFMNTEAFF.

The rearrangement joins TRBV5-1 to TRBJ2-1; 8 bases are shared with TRBD1. Germline assignment: CDR1 SGHRS and CDR2 YFSETQ. With 4 bases clipped from V and 4 bases from J, the junction kept 10 bases outside the gene matches. CDR3 size: 16 residues. The CDR3 loop is CASSNRTGGSYNEQFF. DNA of the CDR3: TGCGCCAGCAGCAATAGAACAGGGGGATCATACAATGAGCAGTTCTTC.

The chain uses TRBV11-1 and TRBJ2-7; 13 nucleotides align to TRBD2. The V gene's germline CDR1 is SGHAT and CDR2 FQDESV (reference sequence). The CDR3 is 15 amino acids. V trimming: 5 bases; J trimming: 3 bases; junction bases outside the gene matches: 4. CDR3 amino acids: CASSETSGRVYEQYF. CDR3 nucleotide sequence: TGTGCCAGCAGCGAAACTAGCGGGAGGGTCTACGAGCAGTACTTC. Combining the CDR3 with reference TRBV11-1 and TRBJ2-7 gives the whole variable domain EAEVAQSPRYKITEKSQAVAFWCDPISGHATLYWYRQILGQGPELLVQFQDESVVDDSQLPKDRFSAERLKGVDSTLKIQPAELGDSAMYLCASSETSGRVYEQYFGPGTRLTVT.

The rearrangement links TRBV7-8 to TRBJ2-1, with D possibly matching TRBD2 (6 bases). CDR3 length equals 13 residues. Germline V gene sequence: CDR1 SGHVS, CDR2 FQNEAQ. Trimming took off 5 bases at V and 7 bases at J, with 12 bases between the two ends. CDR3 amino acids: CASSTAGRNEQFF. Here the CDR3 DNA reads TGTGCCAGCAGCACGGCGGGGAGGAATGAGCAGTTCTTC.